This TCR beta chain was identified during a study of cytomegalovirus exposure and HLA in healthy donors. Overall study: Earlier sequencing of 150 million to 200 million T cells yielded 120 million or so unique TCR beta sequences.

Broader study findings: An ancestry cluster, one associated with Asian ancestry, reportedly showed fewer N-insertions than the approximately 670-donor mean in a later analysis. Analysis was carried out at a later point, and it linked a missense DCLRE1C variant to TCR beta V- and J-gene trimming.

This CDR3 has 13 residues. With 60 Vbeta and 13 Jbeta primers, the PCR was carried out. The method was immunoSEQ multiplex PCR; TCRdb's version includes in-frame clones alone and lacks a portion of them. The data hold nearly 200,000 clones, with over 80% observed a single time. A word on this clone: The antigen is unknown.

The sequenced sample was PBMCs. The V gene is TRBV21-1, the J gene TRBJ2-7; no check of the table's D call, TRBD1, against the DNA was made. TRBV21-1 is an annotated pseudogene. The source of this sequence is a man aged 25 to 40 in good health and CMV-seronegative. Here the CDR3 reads CASSDRGPYEQYF. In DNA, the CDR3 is TGTGCCAGCAGCGACAGGGGGCCCTACGAGCAGTACTTC.